What follows describes a single T cell receptor (beta chain). After removal of 5 bases from V and 4 bases from J, the junction contained 6 bases not matched to a gene. Germline CDR1 reads SGHTA; CDR2 reads FQGTGA. The CDR3 consists of 15 residues. How the authors handled the data: Quantification of nucleated cells was approximated via reference gene primer amplification. Only in-frame clones appear in the TCRdb table, and some are missing; sequencing was by immunoSEQ multiplex PCR. The DNA gave D and trimming, while V, J and clone size come from that table. Counted here are some 110,000 clones, about 79% occurring once; the ten biggest clones make up more than 4.5%. The sample is drawn from a study of blood T cell repertoires in COVID-19. Study-wide context: Sites in the United States, Italy and Spain provided acute and convalescent COVID-19 samples. Sample material is recorded as cDNA or gDNA derived from T cells, B-cell-depleted T cells, or PBMCs.

The V call is TRBV7-3, the J call TRBJ2-1; 9 bases map to TRBD2. The material sequenced was peripheral blood. This sequence was found in a woman in her 70s with acute or convalescent COVID-19. The CDR3 here is CASSPTSGRYNEQFF. The CDR3 DNA reads TGTGCCAGCAGCCCGACTAGCGGACGATACAATGAGCAGTTCTTC.